This T cell receptor beta chain was recorded in a study of cytomegalovirus exposure and HLA in healthy donors. Repertoires were generated with immunoSEQ multiplex PCR, while TCRdb's copy carries only in-frame clones and drops some. The table has hundreds of thousands of clones, around 86% seen once. This receptor was obtained from a young woman in good health and CMV-seronegative. Specimen: PBMCs.

DNA for the CDR3: TGCGCCAGCAGCCCACAGGGGTTTTGGAGTGGCTACACCTTC. Its protein product is CASSPQGFWSGYTF. The chain uses TRBV4-1 and TRBJ1-2; TRBD1 matches 7 bases. Germline lookup yields CDR1 MGHRA and CDR2 YSYEKL. This CDR3 is 14 amino acids long. V shed 4 bases, J shed 7 bases, and the junction held 9 bases outside the gene matches.